The 20 T cell receptor beta chains reported below all come from one sample, sequenced in a study of blood T cell repertoires in COVID-19. Assay used: immunoSEQ multiplex PCR; TCRdb lists only in-frame clones, some missing. Of 250,000 to 350,000 clones listed, 80% to 90% were seen once; the top ten hold approximately 0.84%. The sample taken for sequencing was peripheral blood. Every receptor here comes from a man aged 25 to 40 with acute or convalescent COVID-19.

V and J are TRBV19 and TRBJ1-2, with unresolved D. This CDR3 region has 13 residues. The V end lost 7 bases, the J end lost 2 bases, and 11 bases lay between the germline ends. The germline V gene encodes CDR1 LNHDA and CDR2 SQIVND (reference sequence). CDR3 bases: TGTGCCAGTACCCGGGTAAGGAACTATGGCTACACCTTC. This sequence encodes CASTRVRNYGYTF.

The chain combines TRBV10-2 with TRBJ1-2; 8 positions match TRBD1. Germline CDR1 WSHSY, CDR2 SAAADI. With 7 bases clipped from V and 4 bases from J, the junction kept 8 bases outside the gene matches. This CDR3 spans 14 amino acids. The CDR3 DNA follows: TGCGCCAGCACCACCCGGACAGGGACCTATGGCTACACCTTC. The encoded protein is CASTTRTGTYGYTF.

The chain links TRBV30 to TRBJ1-5; weak D call: TRBD1 (6 bases). Germline V lookup: CDR1 GTSNPN, CDR2 SVGIG (reference sequence). Trimming left V 2 bases short and J 2 bases short, with 13 bases between. CDR3 length: 15 amino acids. CDR3 amino acids: CAWSSQGSGNQPQHF. In DNA, the CDR3 is TGTGCCTGGAGTTCCCAGGGGTCAGGCAATCAGCCCCAGCATTTT.

This clone has a single count. The rearrangement links TRBV28 to TRBJ2-7; 8 bases line up with TRBD1. Germline loops: CDR1 MDHEN, CDR2 SYDVKM. V lost 2 bases to trimming and J lost 4 bases; unmatched junction nucleotides: 7. The CDR3 extends over 15 amino acids. CDR3 sequence (DNA): TGTGCCAGCAGTTTAGGCGGGACAGGTAAATACGAGCAGTACTTC. Its protein product is CASSLGGTGKYEQYF. The full variable domain, rest sourced from reference TRBV28 and TRBJ2-7, is DVKVTQSSRYLVKRTGEKVFLECVQDMDHENMFWYRQDPGLGLRLIYFSYDVKMKEKGDIPEGYSVSREKKERFSLILESASTNQTSMYLCASSLGGTGKYEQYFGPGTRLTVT.

This chain links TRBV5-1 with TRBJ1-2, with D possibly matching TRBD1 (5 bases). The germline V and J ends were trimmed by 0 bases and 0 bases, with 9 bases remaining between them. The CDR3 is 15 residues long. Germline-derived CDR1 and CDR2 are SGHRS and YFSETQ. CDR3 sequence reads: CASSLEYRSNYGYTF. The CDR3 DNA reads TGCGCCAGCAGCTTGGAGTACAGGTCTAACTATGGCTACACCTTC.

This clone was counted once. The J gene is TRBJ1-6, the V gene TRBV2; no clear D. CDR1 and CDR2 (germline): SNHLY, FYNNEI. CDR3 length equals 15 residues. Trimming took 3 bases from V and 5 from J, leaving 11 bases between them. CDR3 loop: CASSDNPGHNSPLHF. As DNA, the CDR3 is TGTGCCAGCAGTGATAATCCGGGTCATAATTCACCCCTCCACTTT.

The V gene is TRBV5-4, the J gene TRBJ2-7; 10 bases align to TRBD2. The V gene end was trimmed by 7 bases and the J gene end by 4 bases; junction bases not matched to a gene: 14. The CDR3 has 16 residues. CDR1 is SGHNT, CDR2 YYREEE, per germline (reference sequence). CDR3 in amino acids: CASAPRRLAGVYEQYF. Here the CDR3 DNA reads TGTGCCAGCGCGCCAAGGAGGCTAGCGGGAGTATACGAGCAGTACTTC.

The rearrangement joins TRBV10-3 to TRBJ2-5; possible D gene TRBD1, 5 bases. Germline loops: CDR1 ENHRY, CDR2 SYGVKD. The length of the CDR3 is 14 residues. V was trimmed by 0 bases and J by 6 bases, leaving 11 bases between them. The CDR3 coding sequence is TGTGCCATCAGTGAGTCTACTCAGGGTCAGACCCAGTACTTC. It codes for CAISESTQGQTQYF.

This chain links TRBV3-1 (or the pseudogene TRBV3-2) with TRBJ1-3; no clear D gene. The V end was cut by 1 base, the J end by 0 bases, with 13 bases between. Germline loops: CDR1 LGHDT, CDR2 YNNKEL (reference sequence). The CDR3 has 17 amino acids. Here the CDR3 DNA reads TGTGCCAGCAGCCAAGCGCGGAGGAGAAGCTCTGGAAACACCATATATTTT. Translating gives CASSQARRRSSGNTIYF.

The rearrangement joins TRBV9 to TRBJ1-3, with D tentatively TRBD1 (5 bases). Germline V lookup: CDR1 SGDLS, CDR2 YYNGEE. This CDR3 is built from 16 residues. The germline V and J ends were trimmed by 3 bases and 3 bases, with 16 bases remaining between them. CDR3: CASSATGSLGGNTIYF. The CDR3 DNA reads as TGTGCCAGCAGCGCTACAGGCTCTTTAGGTGGAAACACCATATATTTT.

This chain links TRBV10-3 with TRBJ1-3, with TRBD1 matching over 8 bases. The V gene end was trimmed by 7 bases and the J gene end by 7 bases; junction bases not matched to a gene: 6. Germline CDR1 and CDR2: ENHRY and SYGVKD. This CDR3 is 13 amino acids long. In nucleotides, the CDR3 is TGTGCCATCACTCCGGACAGGGAGAACACCATATATTTT. It yields the protein CAITPDRENTIYF.

The chain joins TRBV30 to TRBJ2-7; D possibly corresponds to TRBD1 (6 bases). V shed 0 bases and J shed 5 bases, with 11 bases lying between them. Germline-derived CDR1 and CDR2 are GTSNPN and SVGIG (reference sequence). This CDR3 has 13 residues. CDR3 residues: CAWSVQGIHEQYF. CDR3 in DNA: TGTGCCTGGAGTGTACAGGGAATCCACGAGCAGTACTTC.

This chain joins TRBV18 and TRBJ1-1, with 8 positions matching TRBD1. V dropped 4 bases and J dropped 0; count of bases not matched to a gene: 4. Germline V lookup: CDR1 KGHSH, CDR2 LQKENI. The CDR3 runs 15 residues. The DNA for the CDR3 is TGTGCCAGCTCACACGGGACAGGATTGAACACTGAAGCTTTCTTT. Translation: CASSHGTGLNTEAFF.

The genes are TRBV6-5 and TRBJ2-7; TRBD1 matches at 9 bases. V was clipped by 6 bases and J by 6 bases; unmatched bases: 9. CDR1 is MNHEY and CDR2 is SVGAGI in the germline V gene. CDR3 size: 14 residues. Here the CDR3 reads CASRGTGYLSEQYF. The DNA of the CDR3 is TGTGCCAGCAGGGGGACAGGGTATTTGAGCGAGCAGTACTTC.

In DNA, the CDR3 is TGTGCCAGCAGTGAAGGGGTCAGGTTCTATGGCTACACCTTC. Its translation is CASSEGVRFYGYTF. The gene calls are TRBV6-1 and TRBJ1-2; D gene ambiguous. Germline V gives CDR1 MNHNS, CDR2 SASEGT. The CDR3 runs to 14 residues. Trimming stripped 1 base from V and 4 bases from J, with 10 bases between.

The CDR3 loop is CASSLGTGWNEKLFF. The DNA for the CDR3 is TGTGCCAGCTCACTAGGGACAGGTTGGAATGAAAAACTGTTTTTT. The rearrangement uses TRBV18 and TRBJ1-4; TRBD1 aligns across 8 bases. CDR3 length: 15 residues. V lost 4 bases to trimming and J lost 5 bases; unmatched junction nucleotides: 6. Per germline, CDR1 KGHSH and CDR2 LQKENI. The whole variable domain, remainder taken from reference TRBV18 and TRBJ1-4, is NAGVMQNPRHLVRRRGQEARLRCSPMKGHSHVYWYRQLPEEGLKFMVYLQKENIIDESGMPKERFSAEFPKEGPSILRIQQVVRGDSAAYFCASSLGTGWNEKLFFGSGTQLSVL.

This chain links TRBV24-1 with TRBJ2-3, with 7 bases matching TRBD1. The J segment lost 6 bases and the V segment lost 2 bases, leaving 4 bases of the junction unmatched. Germline V gene data show CDR1 as KGHDR and CDR2 as SFDVKD. This CDR3 has 14 residues. For the CDR3, the DNA is TGTGCCACCAGTGATTCCGGGACAGCTGATACGCAGTATTTT. This encodes CATSDSGTADTQYF.

This rearrangement joins TRBV21-1 to TRBJ2-7; TRBD1, the table's D call, was not compared with the DNA. TRBV21-1 is flagged as a pseudogene. This CDR3 is 18 amino acids long. The CDR3 reads CASSKRDTRWDRHYEQYF. CDR3 in DNA: TGTGCCAGCAGCAAAAGAGATACCAGGTGGGACAGACACTACGAGCAGTACTTC.

This chain connects TRBV12-5 to TRBJ2-5; D is perhaps TRBD2 (6 bases). The CDR3 totals 14 residues. CDR1 is LGHNT, CDR2 FRNRAP, per germline. V was pared by 7 bases and J by 4 bases, with 16 bases between. CDR3 amino acids: CASATSTYLETQYF. The CDR3 DNA reads as TGTGCTAGTGCCACTAGCACATACTTAGAGACCCAGTACTTC.

The rearrangement uses TRBV30 and TRBJ2-4, with TRBD1 identical over 8 bases. This CDR3 has 12 amino acids. Germline V gene sequence: CDR1 GTSNPN, CDR2 SVGIG (reference sequence). Trimming removed 0 bases from V and 10 bases from J; junction bases left unmatched: 2. CDR3 region: CAWSVDRVIQYF. CDR3 sequence (DNA): TGTGCCTGGAGTGTGGACAGGGTTATTCAGTACTTC.